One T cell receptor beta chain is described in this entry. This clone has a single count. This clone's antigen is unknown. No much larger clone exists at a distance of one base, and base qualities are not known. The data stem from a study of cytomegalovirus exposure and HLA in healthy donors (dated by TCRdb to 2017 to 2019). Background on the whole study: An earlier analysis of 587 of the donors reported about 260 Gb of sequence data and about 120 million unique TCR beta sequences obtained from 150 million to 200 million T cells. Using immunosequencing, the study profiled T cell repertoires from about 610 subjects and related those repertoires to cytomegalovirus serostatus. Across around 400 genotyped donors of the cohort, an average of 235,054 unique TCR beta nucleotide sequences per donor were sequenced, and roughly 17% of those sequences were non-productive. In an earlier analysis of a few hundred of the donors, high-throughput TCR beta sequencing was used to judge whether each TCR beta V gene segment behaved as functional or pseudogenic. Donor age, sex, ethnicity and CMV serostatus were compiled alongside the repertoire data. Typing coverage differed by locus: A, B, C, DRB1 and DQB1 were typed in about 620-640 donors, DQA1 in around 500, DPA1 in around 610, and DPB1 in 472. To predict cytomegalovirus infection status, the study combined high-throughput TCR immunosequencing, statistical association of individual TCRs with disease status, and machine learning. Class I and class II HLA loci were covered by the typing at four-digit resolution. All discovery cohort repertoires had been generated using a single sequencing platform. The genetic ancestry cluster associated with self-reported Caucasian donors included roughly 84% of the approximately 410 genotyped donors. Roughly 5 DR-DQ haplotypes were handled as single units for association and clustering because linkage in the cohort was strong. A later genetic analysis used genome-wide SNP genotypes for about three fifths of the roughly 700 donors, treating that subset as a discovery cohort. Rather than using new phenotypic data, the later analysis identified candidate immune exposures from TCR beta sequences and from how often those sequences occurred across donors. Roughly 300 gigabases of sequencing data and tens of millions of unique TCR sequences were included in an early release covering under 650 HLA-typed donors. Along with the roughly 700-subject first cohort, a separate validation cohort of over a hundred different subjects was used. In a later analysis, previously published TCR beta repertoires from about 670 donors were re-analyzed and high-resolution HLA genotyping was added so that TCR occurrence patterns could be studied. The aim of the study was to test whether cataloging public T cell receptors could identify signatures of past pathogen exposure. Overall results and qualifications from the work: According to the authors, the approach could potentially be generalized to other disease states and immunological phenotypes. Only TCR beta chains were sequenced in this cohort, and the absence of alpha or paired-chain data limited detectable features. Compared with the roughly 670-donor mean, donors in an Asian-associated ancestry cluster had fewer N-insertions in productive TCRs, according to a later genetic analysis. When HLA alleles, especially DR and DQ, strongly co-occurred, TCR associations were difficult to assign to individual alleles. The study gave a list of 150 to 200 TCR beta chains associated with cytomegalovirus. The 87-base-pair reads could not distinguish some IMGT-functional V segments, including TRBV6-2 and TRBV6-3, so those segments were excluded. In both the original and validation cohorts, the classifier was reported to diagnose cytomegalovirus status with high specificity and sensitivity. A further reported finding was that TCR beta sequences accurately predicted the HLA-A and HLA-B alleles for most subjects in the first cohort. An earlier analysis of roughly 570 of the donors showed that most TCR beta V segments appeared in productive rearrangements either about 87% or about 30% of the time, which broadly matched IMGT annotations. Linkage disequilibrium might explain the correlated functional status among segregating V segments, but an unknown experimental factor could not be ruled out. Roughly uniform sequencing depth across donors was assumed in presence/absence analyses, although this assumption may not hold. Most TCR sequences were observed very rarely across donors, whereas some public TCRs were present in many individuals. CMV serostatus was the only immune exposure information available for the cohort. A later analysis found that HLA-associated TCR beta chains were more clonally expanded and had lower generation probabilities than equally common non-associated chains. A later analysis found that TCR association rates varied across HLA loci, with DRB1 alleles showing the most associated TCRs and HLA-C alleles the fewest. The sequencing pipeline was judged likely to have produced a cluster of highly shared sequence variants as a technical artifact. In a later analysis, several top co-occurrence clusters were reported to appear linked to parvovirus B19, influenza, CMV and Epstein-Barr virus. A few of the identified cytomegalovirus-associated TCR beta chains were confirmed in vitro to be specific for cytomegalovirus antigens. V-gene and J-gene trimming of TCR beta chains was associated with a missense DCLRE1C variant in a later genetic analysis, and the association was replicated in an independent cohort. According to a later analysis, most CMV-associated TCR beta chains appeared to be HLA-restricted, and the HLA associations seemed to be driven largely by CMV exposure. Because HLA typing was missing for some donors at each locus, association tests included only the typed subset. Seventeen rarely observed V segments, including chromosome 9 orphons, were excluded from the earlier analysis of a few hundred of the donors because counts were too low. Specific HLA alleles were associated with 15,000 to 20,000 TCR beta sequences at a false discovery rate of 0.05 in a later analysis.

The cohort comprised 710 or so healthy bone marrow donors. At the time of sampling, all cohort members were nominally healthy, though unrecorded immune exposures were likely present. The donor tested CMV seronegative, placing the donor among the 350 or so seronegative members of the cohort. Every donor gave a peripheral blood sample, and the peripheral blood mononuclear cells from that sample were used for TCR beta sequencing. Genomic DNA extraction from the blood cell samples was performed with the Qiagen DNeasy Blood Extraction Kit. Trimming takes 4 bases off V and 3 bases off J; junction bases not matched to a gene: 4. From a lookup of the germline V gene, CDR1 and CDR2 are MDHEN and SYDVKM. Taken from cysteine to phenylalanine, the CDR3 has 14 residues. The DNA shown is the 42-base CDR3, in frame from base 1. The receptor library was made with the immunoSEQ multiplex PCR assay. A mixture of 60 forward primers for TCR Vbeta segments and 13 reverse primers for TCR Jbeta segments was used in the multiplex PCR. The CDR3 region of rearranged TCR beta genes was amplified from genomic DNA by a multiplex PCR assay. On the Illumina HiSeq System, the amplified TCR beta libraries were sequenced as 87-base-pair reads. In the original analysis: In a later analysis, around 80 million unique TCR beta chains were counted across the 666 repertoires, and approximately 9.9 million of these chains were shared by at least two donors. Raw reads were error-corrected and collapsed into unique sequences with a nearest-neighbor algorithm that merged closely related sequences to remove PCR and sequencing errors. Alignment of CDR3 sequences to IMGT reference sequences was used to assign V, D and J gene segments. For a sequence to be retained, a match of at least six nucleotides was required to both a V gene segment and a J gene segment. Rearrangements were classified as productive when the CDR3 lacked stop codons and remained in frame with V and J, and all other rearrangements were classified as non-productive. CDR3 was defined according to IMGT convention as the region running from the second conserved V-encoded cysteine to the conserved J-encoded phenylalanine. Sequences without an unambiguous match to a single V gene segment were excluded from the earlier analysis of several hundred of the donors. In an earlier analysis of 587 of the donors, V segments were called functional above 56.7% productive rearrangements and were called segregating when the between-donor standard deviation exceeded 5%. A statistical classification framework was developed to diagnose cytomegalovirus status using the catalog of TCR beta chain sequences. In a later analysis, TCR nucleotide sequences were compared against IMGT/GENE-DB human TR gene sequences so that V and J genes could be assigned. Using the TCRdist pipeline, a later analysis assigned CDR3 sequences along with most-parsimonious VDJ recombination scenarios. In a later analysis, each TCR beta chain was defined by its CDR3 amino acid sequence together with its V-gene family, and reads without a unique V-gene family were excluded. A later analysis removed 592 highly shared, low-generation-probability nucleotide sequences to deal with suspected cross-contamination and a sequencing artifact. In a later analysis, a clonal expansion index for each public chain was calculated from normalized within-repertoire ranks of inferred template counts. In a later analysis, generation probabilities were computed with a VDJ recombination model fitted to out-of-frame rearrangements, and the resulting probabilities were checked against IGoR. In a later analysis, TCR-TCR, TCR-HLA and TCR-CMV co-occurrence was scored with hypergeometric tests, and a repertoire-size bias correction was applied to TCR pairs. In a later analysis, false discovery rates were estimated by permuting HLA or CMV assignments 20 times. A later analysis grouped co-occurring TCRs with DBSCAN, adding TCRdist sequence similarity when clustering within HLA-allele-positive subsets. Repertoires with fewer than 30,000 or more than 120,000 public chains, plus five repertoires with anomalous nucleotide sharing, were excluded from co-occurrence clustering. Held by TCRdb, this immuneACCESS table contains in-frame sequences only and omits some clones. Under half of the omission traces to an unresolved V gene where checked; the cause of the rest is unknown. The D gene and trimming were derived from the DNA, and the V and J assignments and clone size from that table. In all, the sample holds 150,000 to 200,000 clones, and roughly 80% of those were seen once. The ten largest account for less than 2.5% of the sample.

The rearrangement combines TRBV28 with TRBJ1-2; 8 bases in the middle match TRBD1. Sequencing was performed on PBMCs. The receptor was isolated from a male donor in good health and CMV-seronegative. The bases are TGTGCCAGCAGTTCCCCGGACAGGGACTATGGCTACACCTTC. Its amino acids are CASSSPDRDYGYTF.